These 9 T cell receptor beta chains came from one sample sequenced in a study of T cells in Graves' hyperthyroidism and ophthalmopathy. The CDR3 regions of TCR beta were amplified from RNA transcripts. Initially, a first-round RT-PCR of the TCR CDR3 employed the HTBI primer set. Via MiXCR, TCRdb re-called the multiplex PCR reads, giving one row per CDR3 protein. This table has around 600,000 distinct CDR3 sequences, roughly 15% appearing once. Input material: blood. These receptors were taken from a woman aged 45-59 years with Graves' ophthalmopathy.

The CDR3 nucleotides are TGTGCCAGCAGGTCAGCGGGAGGCCTAGCTTCCTACAATGAGCAGTTCTTC. Translating it yields CASRSAGGLASYNEQFF. J is TRBJ2-1 and V is TRBV6-1; TRBD2 matches at 9 bases. The J segment lost 1 base and the V segment lost 6 bases, leaving 10 bases of the junction unmatched. Germline lookup yields CDR1 MNHNS and CDR2 SASEGT. The CDR3 length is 17 residues.

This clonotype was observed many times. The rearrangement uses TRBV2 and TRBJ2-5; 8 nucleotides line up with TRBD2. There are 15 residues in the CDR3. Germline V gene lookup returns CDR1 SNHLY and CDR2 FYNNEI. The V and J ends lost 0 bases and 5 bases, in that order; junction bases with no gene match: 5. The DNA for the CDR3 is TGTGCCAGCAGTGAAGCCCCTCGCGGGGGGGAGACCCAGTACTTC. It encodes CASSEAPRGGETQYF.

In DNA form, the CDR3 reads TGTGCCAGTAGTATGGGGGGACAGGGCTACGAGCAGTACTTC. Translated, it gives CASSMGGQGYEQYF. The V call is TRBV19, the J call TRBJ2-7, with 9 bases matching TRBD1. The CDR3 loop spans 14 amino acids. Per germline, CDR1 LNHDA and CDR2 SQIVND (reference sequence). V was clipped by 3 bases and J by 3 bases; unmatched bases: 3. Filled out from reference TRBV19 and TRBJ2-7, the complete variable domain reads DGGITQSPKYLFRKEGQNVTLSCEQNLNHDAMYWYRQDPGQGLRLIYYSQIVNDFQKGDIAEGYSVSREKKESFPLTVTSAQKNPTAFYLCASSMGGQGYEQYFGPGTRLTVT.

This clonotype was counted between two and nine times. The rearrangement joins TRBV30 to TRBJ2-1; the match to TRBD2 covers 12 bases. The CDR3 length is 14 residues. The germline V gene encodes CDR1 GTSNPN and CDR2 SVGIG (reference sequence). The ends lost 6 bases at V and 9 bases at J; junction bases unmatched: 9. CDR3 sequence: CACNRLAGAVEQFF. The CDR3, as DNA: TGTGCCTGTAACCGACTAGCGGGAGCTGTTGAGCAGTTCTTC.

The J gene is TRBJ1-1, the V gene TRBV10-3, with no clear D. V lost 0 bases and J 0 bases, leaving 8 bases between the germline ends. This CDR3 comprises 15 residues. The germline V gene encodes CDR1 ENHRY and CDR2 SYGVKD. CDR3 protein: CAISESGVLNTEAFF. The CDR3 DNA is TGTGCCATCAGTGAGTCTGGGGTTTTGAACACTGAAGCTTTCTTT.

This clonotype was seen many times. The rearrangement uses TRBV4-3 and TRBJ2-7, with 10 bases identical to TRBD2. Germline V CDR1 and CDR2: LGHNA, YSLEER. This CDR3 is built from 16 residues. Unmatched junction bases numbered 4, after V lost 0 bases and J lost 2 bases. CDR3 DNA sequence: TGCGCCAGCAGCCAAGAGGGGACTAGCGCAACCTACGAGCAGTACTTC. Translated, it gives CASSQEGTSATYEQYF.

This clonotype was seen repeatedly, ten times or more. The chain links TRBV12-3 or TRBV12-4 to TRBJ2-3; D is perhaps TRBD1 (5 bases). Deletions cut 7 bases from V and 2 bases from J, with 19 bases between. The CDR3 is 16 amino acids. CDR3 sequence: CASTPKGFRATDTQYF. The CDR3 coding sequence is TGTGCCAGCACCCCGAAGGGGTTTCGGGCCACAGATACGCAGTATTTT.

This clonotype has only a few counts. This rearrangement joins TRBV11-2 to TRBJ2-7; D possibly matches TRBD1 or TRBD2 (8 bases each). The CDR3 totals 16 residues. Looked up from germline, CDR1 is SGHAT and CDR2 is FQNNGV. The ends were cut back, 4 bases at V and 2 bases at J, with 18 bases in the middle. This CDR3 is CASSSLAGTGAYEQYF. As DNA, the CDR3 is TGTGCCAGCAGCTCGTTAGCGGGGACAGGAGCCTACGAGCAGTACTTC. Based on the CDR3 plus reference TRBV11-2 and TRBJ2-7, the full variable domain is EAGVAQSPRYKIIEKRQSVAFWCNPISGHATLYWYQQILGQGPKLLIQFQNNGVVDDSQLPKDRFSAERLKGVDSTLKIQPAKLEDSAVYLCASSSLAGTGAYEQYFGPGTRLTVT.

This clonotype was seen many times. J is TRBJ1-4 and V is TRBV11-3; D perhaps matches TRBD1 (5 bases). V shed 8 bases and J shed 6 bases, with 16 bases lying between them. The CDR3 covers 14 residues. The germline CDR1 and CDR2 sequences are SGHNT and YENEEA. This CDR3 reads CASHQGAGDEKLFF. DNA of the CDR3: TGTGCCAGCCACCAAGGGGCAGGAGATGAAAAACTGTTTTTT.